This T cell receptor beta chain was sequenced for a study of T cell repertoires in cytomegalovirus infection. The wider study: Matching HLA type and CMV infection were both indicated by public TCR beta signatures. Study-wide results and caveats: Of the TCR beta families, the public ones yielded a cumulative frequency that identified carriers of CMV plus the relevant HLA.

This clonotype has ten or more counts. No antigen is known for it. Between the trimmed V and J ends, which lost 5 bases and 0 bases, there was a span of 5 bases. The CDR3 consists of 12 residues. TCRdb recomputed calls from the reads with MiXCR, one row per CDR3 protein. The data contain around 450,000 distinct CDR3 sequences, approximately 31% of them singletons. The sequence derives from a human donor in good health (CMV status not recorded). Some clones in this sample may be carry-over from other donors' samples. The gene calls are TRBV12-3 or TRBV12-4 and TRBJ2-7; no reliable D call. Sequencing was performed on PBMCs. CDR3 coding DNA: TGTGCCAGCAGTCAACGCTCCTACGAGCAGTACTTC. This translates into CASSQRSYEQYF.